This record looks at one T cell receptor (beta chain) sequence and its context. The sample holds many counts of this clonotype. It lacks a known antigen. Base qualities are not provided; no much larger clone lies one nucleotide away. This sample was taken from a study of low-dose radiotherapy and immunotherapy resistance in tumors (dated 2022 in TCRdb). In terms of the full investigation: In Cohort 1, 0.5 Gy per fraction was delivered every 2 weeks, and a total PTV dose of 6.5 Gy was prescribed. No randomization into treatment groups was done for the people taking part in the trial. Starting on cycle 1 day 1, patients took 300 mg of aspirin by mouth once a day for four cycles. Patients were given nivolumab as a 240 mg flat dose every two weeks and ipilimumab at 1 mg/kg every six weeks, with both drugs delivered intravenously. Eight patients were included in the translational analysis, namely three from the first dose cohort plus the first five from the second dose cohort. Cyclophosphamide 200 mg/m2 was given intravenously every two weeks, one day before each radiation and immunotherapy administration. Cohort 2 received 1 Gy per fraction every two weeks, with a total of 13 Gy over 26 weeks.

In light of the paper, this sample's time point label describes: before trial treatment. Donors were enrolled in RACIN, a single-arm phase I dose-escalation trial in which nivolumab, ipilimumab, aspirin, low-dose cyclophosphamide and low-dose radiotherapy were combined. Patients with advanced, TIL-negative solid tumors were considered eligible. TCRdb records Illumina HiSeq 2500 as the sequencer. To make first-strand cDNA, Superscript III was used along with a set of TRAV- and TRBV-specific primers so that both the TCRalpha and TCRbeta chains were covered. TCRs were amplified with Phusion for around 20 PCR cycles, with a constant-region primer paired with the adapter attached to the V primers. The MessageAmp II aRNA Amplification Kit was used to amplify the isolated mRNA, with in vitro transcription run for approximately 15 hours at 37 degrees C. mRNA for TCR sequencing was isolated with the Dynabeads mRNA DIRECT Purification Kit. Indexed Illumina adapters were added in a second approximately 25-cycle Phusion PCR, and the resulting products were purified with AMPure XP beads. As for the original processing: Using custom Perl scripts, TCR sequences that encoded the same protein were pooled, out-of-frame sequences were dropped, and the abundance of each clonotype was calculated. Any TCR sequence supported by only a single read was excluded from analysis. Among the metrics used to describe the repertoires were Shannon entropy, Gini index, clonality, richness, and the frequency of TCRs shared between repertoires. TCRdb reanalyzed the raw reads on its own, using fastp at Q25 for trimming and MiXCR for clone calling, and kept in-frame beta chains. Each record represents a unique CDR3 protein, reported with the most common genes and DNA among its rows. TCRdb, not the authors, supplied the V and J calls. This sample gives tens of thousands of distinct CDR3 sequences in total; 15% to 20% of them show up just once. Roughly 2.8% of the sample is taken by the ten largest.

V is reduced by 1 base and J by 0 bases, leaving a spacing of 4 bases between them. The germline V gene (reference sequence) sets CDR1 to DFQATT and CDR2 to SNEGSKA. Its CDR3 holds 13 amino acids, cysteine through phenylalanine. The only DNA kept is the CDR3, 39 bases in frame from the first base. The V and J genes are TRBV20-1 and TRBJ1-3; the D gene cannot be named for sure. This TCR derives from a male donor with prostate cancer. Sequencing used PBMCs, obtained before treatment. The base sequence is TGCAGTGCTAGAGGGCCCTCTGGAAACACCATATATTTT. It translates as CSARGPSGNTIYF.